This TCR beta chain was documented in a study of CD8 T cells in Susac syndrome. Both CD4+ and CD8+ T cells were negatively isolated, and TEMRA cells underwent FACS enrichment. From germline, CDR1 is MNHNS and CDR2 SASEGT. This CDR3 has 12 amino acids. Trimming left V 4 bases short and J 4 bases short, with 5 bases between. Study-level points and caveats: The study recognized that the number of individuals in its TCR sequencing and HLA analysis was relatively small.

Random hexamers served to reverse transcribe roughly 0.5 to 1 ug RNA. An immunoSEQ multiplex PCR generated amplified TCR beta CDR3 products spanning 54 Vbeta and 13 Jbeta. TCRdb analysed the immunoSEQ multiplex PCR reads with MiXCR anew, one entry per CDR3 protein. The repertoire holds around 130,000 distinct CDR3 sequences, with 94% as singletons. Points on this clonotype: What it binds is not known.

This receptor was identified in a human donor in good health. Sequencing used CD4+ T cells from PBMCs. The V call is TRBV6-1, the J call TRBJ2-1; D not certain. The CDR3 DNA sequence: TGTGCCAGCAGTGCACAGTACAATGAGCAGTTCTTC. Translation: CASSAQYNEQFF.